The 14 T cell receptor beta chains presented below share a single source sample, sequenced in a study of beta chain features in type 1 diabetes (dated by TCRdb to the late 2010s). Their antigens are not known. The library was prepared using the immunoSEQ multiplex PCR assay. The entire amount of isolated RNA was reverse transcribed using the High Capacity cDNA Reverse Transcription Kit, so the sequenced TCRB transcripts were expressed ones. Imported from immuneACCESS, the table was reduced by TCRdb to in-frame sequences with V and J called. These copies leave out some clones; in studies compared against another copy, an unresolved V gene accounts for under half, and the cause of the remainder is not known. This sample is represented by around 710,000 clones; over 10% of them were singletons. The ten top clones hold roughly 0.12% of the sample. Study-level results and caveats: A moderate but significant shortening of TCRB CDR3 length was observed in type 1 diabetes patients in all four CD4+ subsets.

Sequences were obtained from naive CD4+ T cells from blood. The cell subset or site label for this specimen denotes: true naive CD4+ T cells. These receptors all come from a man aged 30 to 45 with type 1 diabetes.

The genes are TRBV29-1 and TRBJ2-7; 7 bases match TRBD2. The germline CDR1 and CDR2 sequences are SQVTM and ANQGSEA. With V trimmed by 7 bases and J by 1 base, 7 bases remained unmatched. The length of the CDR3 is 13 residues. Written as DNA, the CDR3 is TGCAGCGGAAGGACGGGGGGTTCCTACGAGCAGTACTTC. Translated, it gives CSGRTGGSYEQYF.

This clone was counted only a few times. The chain combines TRBV4-2 with TRBJ1-1; D gene unclear. The germline gives CDR1 LGHNA, CDR2 YNFKEQ. CDR3 size: 15 residues. The V gene lost 0 bases and the J gene lost 8 bases, with 16 bases spanning the gap. The DNA of the CDR3 is TGTGCCAGCAGCCAAGATCTTCTTTACAGTACCGAAGCTTTCTTT. Translated, it gives CASSQDLLYSTEAFF.

Turning to this clone: The sample has other DNA sequences that encode this CDR3 too. The chain recombines TRBV7-9 with TRBJ1-4; 8 bases are shared with TRBD1. The CDR3 totals 14 residues. Trimming at V came to 2 bases and at J to 5 bases, leaving 1 base not matched to a gene. CDR1 and CDR2 from the germline V gene are SEHNR and FQNEAQ (reference sequence). The CDR3 region is CASSLRQGNEKLFF. The DNA for the CDR3 is TGTGCCAGCAGCTTAAGACAGGGGAATGAAAAACTGTTTTTT.

This clone was observed a handful of times. CDR3 loop: CASSDRGSNQPQHF. The CDR3 DNA reads as TGTGCCAGCAGCGACAGGGGTAGCAATCAGCCCCAGCATTTT. The chain has TRBV7-9 and TRBJ1-5, with TRBD1 identical over 8 bases. The germline gives CDR1 SEHNR, CDR2 FQNEAQ (reference sequence). This CDR3 is built from 14 residues. Trimming took 5 bases from V and 0 from J; bases not matched to a gene: 0.

This clone was detected a few times. The V gene is TRBV28, the J gene TRBJ2-3; TRBD2 agrees at 12 bases. Germline assignment: CDR1 MDHEN and CDR2 SYDVKM. CDR3 length: 16 residues. Trimming took 5 bases from V and 6 from J; bases not matched to a gene: 9. CDR3 sequence: CASSPPPGLAGDTQYF. DNA for the CDR3: TGTGCCAGCAGTCCGCCGCCCGGACTAGCGGGGGATACGCAGTATTTT.

This chain joins TRBV6-1 and TRBJ2-1, with a possible D match to TRBD1 (6 bases). With 4 bases removed from V and 4 bases from J, the gap between germline ends came to 11 bases. The germline gives CDR1 MNHNS, CDR2 SASEGT. This CDR3 region has 14 residues. CDR3 protein: CASSGLDRYNEQFF. CDR3 DNA sequence: TGTGCCAGCAGTGGACTGGACAGATACAATGAGCAGTTCTTC.

This clone was observed a handful of times. The chain couples TRBV7-2 to TRBJ1-1; D gene unclear. Germline CDR1 and CDR2: SGHTA and FQGNSA. This CDR3 comprises 14 residues. Between the trimmed V and J ends, which lost 5 bases and 1 base, there was a span of 11 bases. DNA for the CDR3: TGTGCCAGCAGCCTCCAGCAGGAGAACACTGAAGCTTTCTTT. Protein: CASSLQQENTEAFF.

This clone has only a few counts. CDR3 sequence: CASSLEVLATDLAETQYF. The CDR3 nucleotides are TGCGCCAGCAGCTTGGAGGTACTAGCCACAGACCTAGCAGAGACCCAGTACTTC. The chain links TRBV5-1 to TRBJ2-5, with D possibly TRBD2 on 6 matching bases. V dropped 0 bases and J dropped 4 bases, with 22 bases sitting between them. The germline CDR1 and CDR2 sequences are SGHRS and YFSETQ. The CDR3 has 18 amino acids.

The chain recombines TRBV5-1 with TRBJ1-2; 7 bases are a match to TRBD1. The length of the CDR3 is 15 residues. V lost 3 bases to trimming and J lost 0 bases; unmatched junction nucleotides: 5. Germline V lookup: CDR1 SGHRS, CDR2 YFSETQ. The DNA for the CDR3 is TGCGCCAGCAGCTGGCGGGACAGTACTAACTATGGCTACACCTTC. Translating it yields CASSWRDSTNYGYTF.

This clone was found a few times. The chain employs TRBV4-3 and TRBJ2-7; D assignment may be TRBD1 or TRBD2 (5 bases each). The CDR3 spans 15 residues. V shed 0 bases and J shed 2 bases, with 11 bases lying between them. Germline V gene sequence: CDR1 LGHNA, CDR2 YSLEER. CDR3 residues: CASSQERDGPYEQYF. CDR3 DNA: TGCGCCAGCAGCCAAGAGAGGGACGGACCCTACGAGCAGTACTTC.

In this sample, this clone turned up a few times. The same CDR3 is also encoded by other DNA sequences in this sample. The chain is built from TRBV7-2 and TRBJ2-5; D is uncertain. Deletions cut 1 base from V and 0 bases from J, with 3 bases between. Germline CDR1 reads SGHTA; CDR2 reads FQGNSA. This CDR3 has 13 amino acids. The CDR3 DNA reads TGTGCCAGCAGCTTAGGGTACCAAGAGACCCAGTACTTC. It is translated as CASSLGYQETQYF.

This clone turned up a few times. The V call is TRBV30, the J call TRBJ1-2; 8 nucleotides agree with TRBD1. This CDR3 has 13 amino acids. In germline, CDR1 is GTSNPN, CDR2 SVGIG (reference sequence). The J segment lost 7 bases and the V segment lost 0 bases, leaving 4 bases of the junction unmatched. The CDR3 DNA is TGTGCCTGGAGTGTACAGGGGGATGGTGGCTACACCTTC. It yields the protein CAWSVQGDGGYTF.

The chain combines TRBV25-1 with TRBJ2-5; TRBD1 might be the D (6 bases). V lost 10 bases and J lost 5, with 23 bases in between. The CDR3 spans 15 residues. In germline, CDR1 is MGHDK, CDR2 SYGVNS. This CDR3 is CATSPPGHPTETQYF. The CDR3 DNA sequence: TGTGCCACCAGCCCTCCGGGACACCCCACGGAGACCCAGTACTTC.

The chain carries TRBV5-1 and TRBJ2-1; TRBD1 matches 11 bases. The V gene's germline CDR1 is SGHRS and CDR2 YFSETQ. Unmatched junction bases numbered 8, after V lost 3 bases and J lost 9 bases. This CDR3 is built from 15 residues. CDR3 in DNA: TGCGCCAGCAGCTCCCGGGGACAGGGGGAAGGTGAGCAGTTCTTC. It encodes CASSSRGQGEGEQFF.